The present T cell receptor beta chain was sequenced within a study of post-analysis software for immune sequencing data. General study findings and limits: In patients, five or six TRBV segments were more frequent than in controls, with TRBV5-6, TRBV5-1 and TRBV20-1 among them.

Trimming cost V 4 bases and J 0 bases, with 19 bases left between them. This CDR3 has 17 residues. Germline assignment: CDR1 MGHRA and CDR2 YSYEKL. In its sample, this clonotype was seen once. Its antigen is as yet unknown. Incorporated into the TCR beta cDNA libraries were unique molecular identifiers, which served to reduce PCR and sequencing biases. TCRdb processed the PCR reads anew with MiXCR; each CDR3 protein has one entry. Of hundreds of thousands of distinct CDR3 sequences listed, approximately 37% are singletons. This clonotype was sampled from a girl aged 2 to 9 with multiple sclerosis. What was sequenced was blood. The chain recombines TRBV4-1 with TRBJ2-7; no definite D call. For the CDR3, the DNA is TGCGCCAGCAGCCTAGAGGCCCTCGACCGCAACTCCTACGAGCAGTACTTC. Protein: CASSLEALDRNSYEQYF.